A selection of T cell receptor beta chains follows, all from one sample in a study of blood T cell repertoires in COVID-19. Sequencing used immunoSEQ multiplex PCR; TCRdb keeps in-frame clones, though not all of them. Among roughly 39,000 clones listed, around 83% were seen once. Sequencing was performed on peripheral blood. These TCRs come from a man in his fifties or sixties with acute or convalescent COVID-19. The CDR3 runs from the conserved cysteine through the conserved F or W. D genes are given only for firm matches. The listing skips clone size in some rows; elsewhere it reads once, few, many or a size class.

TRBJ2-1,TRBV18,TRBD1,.,CASSHGQGAYNEQFF,TGTGCCAGCTCTCACGGACAGGGGGCCTACAATGAGCAGTTCTTC
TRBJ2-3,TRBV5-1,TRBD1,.,CASSQGAGDTQYF,TGCGCCAGCAGTCAGGGGGCGGGGGATACGCAGTATTTT
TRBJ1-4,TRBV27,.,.,CASSLGTSEKLFF,TGTGCCAGCAGTTTAGGGACAAGTGAAAAACTGTTTTTT
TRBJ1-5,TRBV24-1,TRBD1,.,CATSDRTGVNQPQHF,TGTGCCACCAGTGACCGGACAGGCGTCAATCAGCCCCAGCATTTT
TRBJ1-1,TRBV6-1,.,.,CASSEIWTANTEAFF,TGTGCCAGCAGTGAAATATGGACAGCTAACACTGAAGCTTTCTTT
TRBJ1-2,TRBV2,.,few,CASSGQGLYGYTF,TGTGCCAGCAGTGGGCAGGGGCTTTATGGCTACACCTTC
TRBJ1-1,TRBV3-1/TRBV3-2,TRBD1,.,CASSQQGGRTEAFF,TGTGCCAGCAGCCAACAGGGGGGTAGAACTGAAGCTTTCTTT
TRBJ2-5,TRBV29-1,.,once,CSVGHQETQYF,TGCAGCGTTGGGCACCAAGAGACCCAGTACTTC
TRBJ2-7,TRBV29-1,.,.,CSVANYEQYF,TGCAGCGTTGCCAACTACGAGCAGTACTTC
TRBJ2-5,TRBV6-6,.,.,CASKRGFQEGTQYF,TGTGCCAGCAAGAGGGGGTTCCAAGAAGGGACCCAGTACTTC
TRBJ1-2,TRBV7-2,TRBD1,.,CASSPQGAWGGYTF,TGTGCCAGCAGCCCTCAGGGGGCGTGGGGTGGCTACACCTTC
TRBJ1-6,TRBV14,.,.,CASSQGQQNSPLHF,TGTGCCAGCAGCCAAGGACAGCAGAATTCACCCCTCCACTTT
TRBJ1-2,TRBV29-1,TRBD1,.,CSVIGTAYGYTF,TGCAGCGTTATTGGGACAGCCTATGGCTACACCTTC
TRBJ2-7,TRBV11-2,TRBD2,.,CASSLYLSAGGVHEQYF,TGTGCCAGCAGCTTATATCTTTCAGCGGGAGGGGTCCACGAGCAGTACTTC
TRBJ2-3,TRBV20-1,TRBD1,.,CSADRGLTQYF,TGCAGTGCGGACAGGGGGCTGACGCAGTATTTT
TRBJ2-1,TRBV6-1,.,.,CASSVRDPWGTNEQFF,TGTGCCAGCAGTGTGCGGGACCCCTGGGGCACCAATGAGCAGTTCTTC
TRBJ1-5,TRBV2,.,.,CASSEGGDQPQHF,TGTGCCAGCAGTGAAGGAGGTGATCAGCCCCAGCATTTT
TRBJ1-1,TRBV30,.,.,CAFQVGSMNTEAFF,TGTGCCTTCCAGGTGGGGAGCATGAACACTGAAGCTTTCTTT
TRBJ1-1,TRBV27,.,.,CASSLSIGGLRGRGTEAFF,TGTGCCAGCAGTTTATCGATTGGTGGACTAAGAGGGCGGGGGACTGAAGCTTTCTTT
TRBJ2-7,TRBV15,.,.,CATSRDSSYEQYF,TGTGCCACCAGCAGAGATAGCTCCTACGAGCAGTACTTC
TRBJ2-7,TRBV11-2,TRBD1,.,CASSVGQVLYF,TGTGCCAGCAGCGTCGGACAGGTCCTGTACTTC
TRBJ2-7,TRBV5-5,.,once,CASSLVGQLEQYF,TGTGCCAGCAGCTTGGTAGGACAGCTGGAGCAGTACTTC
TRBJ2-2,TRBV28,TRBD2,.,CASSLGALSGRIHTGELFF,TGTGCCAGCAGTTTAGGGGCCCTTAGCGGGAGGATACACACCGGGGAGCTGTTTTTT
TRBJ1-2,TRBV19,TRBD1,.,CASSIVRTGVDYGYTF,TGTGCCAGTAGTATAGTCAGGACAGGGGTCGACTATGGCTACACCTTC
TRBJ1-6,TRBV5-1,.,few,CASSGDSPGSYNSPLHF,TGCGCCAGCAGCGGGGACTCGCCAGGGTCCTATAATTCACCCCTCCACTTT
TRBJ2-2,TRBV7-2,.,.,CASSSRAGTGELFF,TGTGCCAGCAGCTCCCGAGCGGGCACCGGGGAGCTGTTTTTT
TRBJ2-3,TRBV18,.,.,CASSPRGGDTQYF,TGTGCCAGCTCACCGCGGGGTGGAGATACGCAGTATTTT
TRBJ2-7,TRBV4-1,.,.,CASSQGYSSYEQYF,TGCGCCAGCAGCCAAGGGTACAGCTCCTACGAGCAGTACTTC
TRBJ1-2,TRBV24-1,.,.,CATSDFQNGYTF,TGTGCCACCAGTGATTTTCAGAATGGCTACACCTTC
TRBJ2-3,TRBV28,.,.,CASKKTGRGTDTQYF,TGTGCCAGTAAAAAAACAGGACGAGGCACAGATACGCAGTATTTT
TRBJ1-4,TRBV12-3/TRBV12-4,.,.,CASTQGRKEKLFF,TGTGCCAGCACACAGGGACGTAAGGAAAAACTGTTTTTT
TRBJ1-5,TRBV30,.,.,CACSTRQGQPQHF,TGTGCTTGCTCCACCCGTCAGGGTCAGCCCCAGCATTTT
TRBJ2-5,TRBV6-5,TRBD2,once,CASRGLAGKQETQYF,TGTGCCAGCAGGGGACTAGCGGGAAAACAAGAGACCCAGTACTTC
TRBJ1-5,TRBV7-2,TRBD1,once,CASSAQGDQPQHF,TGTGCCAGCAGCGCTCAGGGGGATCAGCCCCAGCATTTT
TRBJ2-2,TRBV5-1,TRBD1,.,CASSQGHRTGNTGELFF,TGCGCCAGCAGTCAGGGGCATCGGACAGGGAACACCGGGGAGCTGTTTTTT
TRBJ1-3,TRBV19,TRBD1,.,CASSIRDRLSSGNTIYF,TGTGCCAGTAGTATCCGGGACAGGTTAAGCTCTGGAAACACCATATATTTT
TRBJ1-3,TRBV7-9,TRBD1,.,CASSLAGTVGNTIYF,TGTGCCAGCAGCTTAGCCGGGACAGTGGGAAACACCATATATTTT
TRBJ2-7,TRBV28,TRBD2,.,CASSFGPSGEPSYEQYF,TGTGCCAGCAGTTTTGGGCCAAGCGGGGAACCTTCCTACGAGCAGTACTTC
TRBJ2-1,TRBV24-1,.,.,CATHATGINEQFF,TGTGCCACCCATGCCACAGGGATCAATGAGCAGTTCTTC
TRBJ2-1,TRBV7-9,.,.,CASSSRGFNEQFF,TGTGCCAGCAGCTCGCGGGGATTCAATGAGCAGTTCTTC
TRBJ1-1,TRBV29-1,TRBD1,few,CSVPSSGTDQNTEAFF,TGCAGCGTCCCCTCCTCCGGGACAGACCAAAACACTGAAGCTTTCTTT
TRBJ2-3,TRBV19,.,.,CASSIPSGPADTQYF,TGTGCCAGTAGTATCCCCTCAGGGCCGGCAGATACGCAGTATTTT
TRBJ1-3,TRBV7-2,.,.,CASSLLGLDSGNTIYF,TGTGCCAGCAGTCTCTTGGGGCTAGACTCTGGAAACACCATATATTTT
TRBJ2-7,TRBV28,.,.,CASMRGSYEQYF,TGTGCCAGCATGAGGGGGTCCTACGAGCAGTACTTC
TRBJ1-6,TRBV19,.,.,CATSTGRDSPLHF,TGTGCCACCTCGACCGGCAGGGATTCACCCCTCCACTTT
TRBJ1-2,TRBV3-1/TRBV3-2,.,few,CASSPLGQGTTTGYTF,TGTGCCAGCAGCCCCCTAGGGCAGGGCACAACAACAGGCTACACCTTC
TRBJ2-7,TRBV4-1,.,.,CASSDPPGEQYF,TGCGCCAGCAGCGATCCACCGGGTGAGCAGTACTTC
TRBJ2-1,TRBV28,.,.,CASSSWGGASSYNEQFF,TGTGCCAGCAGTTCCTGGGGCGGGGCCAGCTCCTACAATGAGCAGTTCTTC
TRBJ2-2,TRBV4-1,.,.,CASSHGGAQGFNTGELFF,TGCGCCAGCAGCCACGGGGGAGCGCAGGGATTCAACACCGGGGAGCTGTTTTTT
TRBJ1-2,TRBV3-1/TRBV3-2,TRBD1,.,CASSQGHRGSIDGYTF,TGTGCCAGCAGCCAAGGCCACAGGGGAAGTATAGACGGCTACACCTTC
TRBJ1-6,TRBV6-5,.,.,CASSYGGASSSSPLHF,TGTGCCAGCAGTTACGGCGGGGCCTCGTCAAGTTCACCCCTCCACTTT
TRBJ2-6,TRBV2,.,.,CASSEERGHMITGANVLTF,TGTGCCAGCAGTGAAGAGCGGGGACACATGATTACTGGGGCCAACGTCCTGACTTTC
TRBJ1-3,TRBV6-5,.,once,CASSYSNMIGNTIYF,TGTGCCAGCAGTTACTCGAACATGATTGGAAACACCATATATTTT
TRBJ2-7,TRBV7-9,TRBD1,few,CASSLSTGGEQYF,TGTGCCAGCAGCTTGAGCACAGGGGGCGAGCAGTACTTC
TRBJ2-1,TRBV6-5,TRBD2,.,CASSSTGTSSNEQFF,TGTGCCAGCAGTTCGACCGGGACTAGCTCAAATGAGCAGTTCTTC
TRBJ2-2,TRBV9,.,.,CASSVLSSGELFF,TGTGCCAGCAGCGTACTCTCGTCCGGGGAGCTGTTTTTT